This entry is about one TCR beta chain. The antigen remains undetermined. The data belong to a study of cytomegalovirus exposure and HLA in healthy donors. Notes on the study in general: Later analysis showed TCR association rates varying by HLA locus, highest for DRB1 and lowest for HLA-C.

It was with 60 Vbeta and 13 Jbeta primers that the PCR ran. The table came from immunoSEQ multiplex PCR; TCRdb's copy has only in-frame clones and leaves some out. The sample holds approximately 87,000 clones, 70% to 90% seen once. The CDR3 is 14 residues long. V lost 4 bases and J lost 8; bases outside the gene matches: 8. Germline loops: CDR1 SGHRS, CDR2 YFSETQ. The material sequenced was PBMCs. This rearrangement joins TRBV5-1 to TRBJ1-4; 7 bases align to TRBD1. The receptor comes from a woman between 18 and 30 years old in good health and CMV-seropositive. For the CDR3, the DNA is TGCGCCAGCAGCGCTGGACAGGCGAGGGAAAAACTGTTTTTT. Protein: CASSAGQAREKLFF.